What follows is one TCR beta chain and its context. V was pared by 6 bases and J by 1 base, with 13 bases between. The germline CDR1 and CDR2 sequences are MNHEY and SVGEGT. The CDR3 loop spans 14 amino acids. The data are from a study of blood T cell repertoires in COVID-19. Method: immunoSEQ multiplex PCR; TCRdb's copy keeps in-frame clones and lacks some. The data contain about half a million clones, approximately 86% of them singletons. This chain uses TRBV6-2 or TRBV6-3 with TRBJ2-7; D possibly corresponds to TRBD2 (6 bases). This TCR was recovered from a woman aged 55-70 years who had recovered from COVID-19. The sequenced material came from PBMCs or T cells enriched from blood (not recorded which). This CDR3 reads CASSPGGLSYEQYF. For the CDR3, the DNA is TGTGCCAGCAGCCCCGGAGGGCTATCCTACGAGCAGTACTTC.